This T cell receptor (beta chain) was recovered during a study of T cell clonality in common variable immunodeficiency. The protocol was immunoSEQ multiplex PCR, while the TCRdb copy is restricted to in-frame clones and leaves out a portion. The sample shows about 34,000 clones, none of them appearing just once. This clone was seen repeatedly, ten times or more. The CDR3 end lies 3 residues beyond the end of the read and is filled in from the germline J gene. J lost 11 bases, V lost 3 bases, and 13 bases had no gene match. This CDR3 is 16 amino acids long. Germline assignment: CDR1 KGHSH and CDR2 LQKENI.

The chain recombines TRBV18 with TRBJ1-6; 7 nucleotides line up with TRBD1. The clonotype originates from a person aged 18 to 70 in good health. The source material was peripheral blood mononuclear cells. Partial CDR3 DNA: TGTGCCAGCTCACCTCCACTCGGACAGGTGAATCCACCC. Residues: CASSPPLGQVNPP. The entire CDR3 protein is CASSPPLGQVNPPLHF.